One and the same sample provided the 13 T cell receptor beta chains below, sequenced in a study of T cells in Graves' hyperthyroidism and ophthalmopathy. Regions amplified from RNA transcripts were the TCR beta CDR3 regions. A set of HTBI primers served as the primers for a first-round RT-PCR of the TCR CDR3. TCRdb fed the multiplex PCR reads into MiXCR, producing one record per CDR3 protein. The data show 490,000 or so distinct CDR3 sequences, about 20% seen once. Source material: blood. The receptors here all came from a woman aged 70 to 79 with Graves' ophthalmopathy.

The chain uses TRBV12-5 and TRBJ2-7; 8 bases map to TRBD2. CDR3 size: 20 residues. Germline-derived CDR1 and CDR2 are LGHNT and FRNRAP. J lost 2 bases, V lost 0 bases, and 18 bases had no gene match. In DNA, the CDR3 is TGTGCTAGTGGTTTGGTAGGGGGACAAGTTGCGGGAGGAGTCCCCTACGAGCAGTACTTC. Protein product: CASGLVGGQVAGGVPYEQYF.

The rearrangement uses TRBV12-5 and TRBJ2-1; D tentatively reads TRBD1 or TRBD2 (6 bases each). With 6 bases removed from V and 11 bases from J, the gap between germline ends came to 23 bases. The CDR3 covers 15 residues. Germline V gene data show CDR1 as LGHNT and CDR2 as FRNRAP. Here the CDR3 reads CASGSGTQTSYKQFF. The CDR3 DNA reads TGTGCTAGTGGCTCCGGGACACAGACTAGTTATAAGCAGTTCTTC.

The V gene is TRBV9, the J gene TRBJ1-5; D is undetermined. Trimming removed 0 bases at V and 0 bases at J, with 13 bases between. Germline V gene sequence: CDR1 SGDLS, CDR2 YYNGEE. The CDR3 sequence is 17 residues long. The CDR3 protein is CASSVGATLNSNQPQHF. The CDR3 region has the DNA TGTGCCAGCAGCGTAGGCGCAACACTAAATAGCAATCAGCCCCAGCATTTT.

There are many counts of this clonotype. V and J are TRBV12-3 or TRBV12-4 and TRBJ1-2; D possibly corresponds to TRBD1 (6 bases). The CDR3 spans 13 residues. V gave up 6 bases and J gave up 2 bases, with 10 bases separating them. DNA of the CDR3: TGTGCCAGCAGCCGGGACACAAACTATGGCTACACCTTC. This codes for CASSRDTNYGYTF.

The V and J genes are TRBV7-6 and TRBJ2-3; 8 nucleotides line up with TRBD2. This CDR3 comprises 16 residues. CDR1 is SGHVS and CDR2 is FNYEAQ in the germline V gene. Unmatched junction bases numbered 4, after V lost 2 bases and J lost 0 bases. Written as DNA, the CDR3 is TGTGCCAGCAGCTTATTGACTAGCGCCAGCACAGATACGCAGTATTTT. It is translated as CASSLLTSASTDTQYF.

This clonotype was seen only a few times. The chain joins TRBV20-1 to TRBJ2-7; the D gene is possibly TRBD2 (5 bases). Trimming shortened V by 2 bases and J by 3 bases, and 11 bases separated the two germline ends. Per germline, CDR1 DFQATT and CDR2 SNEGSKA (reference sequence). CDR3 length: 13 amino acids. The CDR3 region is CSARPGTNYEQYF. CDR3 DNA sequence: TGCAGTGCTAGACCGGGAACAAACTACGAGCAGTACTTC.

The chain recombines TRBV18 with TRBJ1-6; D not resolved. Germline-derived CDR1 and CDR2 are KGHSH and LQKENI. The CDR3 totals 14 residues. Trimming removed 5 bases from V and 9 bases from J, with 14 bases in between. This CDR3 is CASSSKTSGSPLHF. In DNA, the CDR3 is TGTGCCAGCTCATCGAAGACCTCGGGTTCACCCCTCCACTTT.

This clonotype was seen repeatedly, ten times or more. This chain connects TRBV2 to TRBJ1-4; D gene ambiguous. Germline V gene sequence: CDR1 SNHLY, CDR2 FYNNEI. This CDR3 has 16 amino acids. Trimming cost V 0 bases and J 2 bases, with 10 bases left between them. The CDR3 DNA sequence: TGTGCCAGCAGTGAAGCTATGCTGAGGACTAATGAAAAACTGTTTTTT. It codes for CASSEAMLRTNEKLFF.

This clonotype was found many times. The CDR3 reads CASSIGNTGELFF. The CDR3 DNA follows: TGTGCCAGTAGTATCGGCAACACCGGGGAGCTGTTTTTT. The V call is TRBV19, the J call TRBJ2-2; D unclear. This CDR3 region has 13 residues. V shed 3 bases and J shed 2 bases, with 4 bases lying between them. Germline CDR1 reads LNHDA; CDR2 reads SQIVND (reference sequence).

This clonotype was observed many times. The J gene is TRBJ2-6, the V gene TRBV2; D is perhaps TRBD1 or TRBD2 (6 bases each). CDR3 length: 13 amino acids. From germline, CDR1 is SNHLY and CDR2 FYNNEI. V was shortened by 0 bases and J by 12 bases, with 9 bases between the two germline ends. This CDR3 is CASSEARGGVLTF. The CDR3, as DNA: TGTGCCAGCAGTGAAGCCAGGGGAGGCGTCCTGACTTTC.

This chain uses TRBV30 with TRBJ1-6; no firm D call. The V end was cut by 0 bases, the J end by 9 bases, with 15 bases between. This CDR3 has 15 amino acids. Germline V lookup: CDR1 GTSNPN, CDR2 SVGIG (reference sequence). The CDR3 DNA reads TGTGCCTGGAGTGTATCCCTTAAAAATGGTTCACCCCTCCACTTT. Translation: CAWSVSLKNGSPLHF. Based on the CDR3 plus reference TRBV30 and TRBJ1-6, the full variable domain is SQTIHQWPATLVQPVGSPLSLECTVEGTSNPNLYWYRQAAGRGLQLLFYSVGIGQISSEVPQNLSASRPQDRQFILSSKKLLLSDSGFYLCAWSVSLKNGSPLHFGNGTRLTVT.

The rearrangement joins TRBV7-2 to TRBJ2-5, with D hard to call. This CDR3 is 15 amino acids long. V was shortened by 5 bases and J by 5 bases, with 18 bases between the two germline ends. Germline CDR1 reads SGHTA; CDR2 reads FQGNSA. The CDR3 sequence is CASSPAVPIGETQYF. The DNA for the CDR3 is TGTGCCAGCAGCCCCGCCGTCCCCATTGGGGAGACCCAGTACTTC.

The chain uses TRBV9 and TRBJ2-1, with 7 nucleotides matching TRBD1. Germline assignment: CDR1 SGDLS and CDR2 YYNGEE. This CDR3 spans 14 amino acids. J gave up 8 bases and V 3 bases, and 8 bases lay outside the gene matches. The CDR3 loop reads CASSGLTGPDEQFF. The CDR3 DNA is TGTGCCAGCAGCGGGCTGACAGGGCCCGATGAGCAGTTCTTC. Drawing the rest from reference TRBV9 and TRBJ2-1, the complete variable domain is DSGVTQTPKHLITATGQRVTLRCSPRSGDLSVYWYQQSLDQGLQFLIQYYNGEERAKGNILERFSAQQFPDLHSELNLSSLELGDSALYFCASSGLTGPDEQFFGPGTRLTVL.